These T cell receptor beta chains were read from a single sample in a study of human T cells and chemical hapten exposure. MiXCR was run by TCRdb on the RACE reads, yielding one entry per CDR3 protein. The sample has just under 60,000 distinct CDR3 sequences; about an eighth are singletons. The sample consisted of whole blood, taken in connection with sensitization to the hapten diphenylcyclopropenone (DPC). The receptors were sampled from a man under 40 with alopecia areata. Some clones in this sample may be carry-over from other donors' samples. Both conserved end residues are part of each CDR3. The D gene is left open where the match is weak. Clone size is stated in some rows and not others, as once, few, many or a class when expanded.

>TRBD1|TRBV5-1|many|15|TRBJ2-2
TGCGCCAGCAGCTTGGTGAGGACAGGGGCCGGGGAGCTGTTTTTT
CASSLVRTGAGELFF
>NA|TRBV28|few|15|TRBJ1-5
TGTGCCAGCAGAGACGGACGGAATAGCAATCAGCCCCAGCATTTT
CASRDGRNSNQPQHF
>NA|TRBV5-1|many|12|TRBJ2-7
TGCGCCAGCAGCTTTTACCGCGGGGAGCAGTACTTC
CASSFYRGEQYF
>NA|TRBV27|NA|17|TRBJ2-1
TGTGCCAGCAGTCTTGGACAGACCCCAAAGATTTACAATGAGCAGTTCTTC
CASSLGQTPKIYNEQFF
>TRBD1|TRBV7-2|many|16|TRBJ1-4
TGTGCCAGCAGCGGAGGACAGGCAGCAACTAATGAAAAACTGTTTTTT
CASSGGQAATNEKLFF
>NA|TRBV29-1|NA|12|TRBJ2-3
TGCAGCGCCCTTTCAGGGGCAGATACGCAGTATTTT
CSALSGADTQYF
>NA|TRBV3-1|many|14|TRBJ1-6
TGTGCCAGCAGCCTTCCTGGGCAAAATTCACCCCTCCACTTT
CASSLPGQNSPLHF
>TRBD1|TRBV6-2/TRBV6-3|NA|15|TRBJ2-1
TGTGCCAGCAGCCTAAGGACAGGGGGCAACAATGAGCAGTTCTTC
CASSLRTGGNNEQFF
>TRBD1|TRBV27|NA|15|TRBJ1-3
TGTGCCAGCAGTCCATTGACAGGGCTCCTCGACACCATATATTTT
CASSPLTGLLDTIYF
>TRBD2|TRBV6-6|NA|15|TRBJ2-3
TGTGCCAGCGGCGGGAGGTCAGGGGTCACAGATACGCAGTATTTT
CASGGRSGVTDTQYF
>NA|TRBV7-3|NA|15|TRBJ1-3
TGTGCCAGCAGCCCGGGACGGAGCTCTGGAAACACCATATATTTT
CASSPGRSSGNTIYF
>TRBD1|TRBV5-1|NA|16|TRBJ2-4
TGCGCCAGCAGCTTCGGACAGGGAATGAGGGAAAACATTCAGTACTTC
CASSFGQGMRENIQYF
>NA|TRBV19|many|14|TRBJ2-5
TGTGCCAGTAGTATTTCGAACAGGGAGGGTGCCCAGTACTTC
CASSISNREGAQYF
>NA|TRBV5-4|many|15|TRBJ2-7
TGTGCCAGCAGCCGGGGCGGCCCGAGTGGGGACGAGCAGTACTTC
CASSRGGPSGDEQYF
>NA|TRBV5-1|many|14|TRBJ1-2
TGCGCCAGCAGCTTGGTGTCAGGGACCGACGGCTACACCTTC
CASSLVSGTDGYTF
>NA|TRBV9|NA|15|TRBJ2-1
TGTGCCAGCAGCGTAGTTGGGCAGATTTTCAATGAGCAGTTCTTC
CASSVVGQIFNEQFF
>NA|TRBV20-1|few|14|TRBJ2-3
TGCAGTGCTAATACTGGGTTTTACACAGATACGCAGTATTTT
CSANTGFYTDTQYF
>NA|TRBV5-5|NA|14|TRBJ2-3
TGTGCCAGCAGCTTGTTGGGGACTCTAGATACGCAGTATTTT
CASSLLGTLDTQYF